This T cell receptor beta chain comes out of a study of cytomegalovirus exposure and HLA in healthy donors. Study as a whole: As an earlier analysis found, about 200 million T cells yielded about 120 million unique TCR beta sequences. General study results and limits: Differences between HLA loci emerged in a later analysis of TCR association rates, with DRB1 most and HLA-C fewest. It was confirmed in vitro that a few of the CMV-associated chains were specific for CMV antigens. Based on reports, TCR beta sequences accurately predicted HLA-A and HLA-B alleles for most subjects.

The PCR contained 60 Vbeta and 13 Jbeta primers. Only in-frame clones appear in the TCRdb table, and some are missing; sequencing was by immunoSEQ multiplex PCR. Among more than 75,000 clones listed, around 79% were seen once. This clone appeared once. Its specificity is unknown. Sequencing input: PBMCs. This receptor was identified in a woman aged 40 to 49 in good health and CMV-seropositive.

CDR3 protein: CASSSYSGSSYNEQFF. CDR3 sequence (DNA): TGTGCCAGCAGTTCATATAGCGGGAGCTCCTACAATGAGCAGTTCTTC. The chain joins TRBV27 to TRBJ2-1, with 9 nucleotides matching TRBD2. The CDR3 runs 16 residues. CDR1 and CDR2 (germline): MNHEY, SMNVEV (reference sequence). V lost 4 bases and J lost 0; bases outside the gene matches: 4.